The 32 T cell receptor beta chains below were found in one sample sequenced in a study of T cell responses to AZD1222 COVID-19 vaccine. Only in-frame clones appear in the TCRdb table, and some are missing; sequencing was by immunoSEQ multiplex PCR. The repertoire has more than 150,000 clones, approximately 90% of them found once; the top ten carry about 3.5%. The sequences come from peripheral blood, collected 28 days after the second AZD1222 dose. These receptors originate from an adult who received the AZD1222 COVID-19 vaccine.

The chain employs TRBV30 and TRBJ2-1, with TRBD2 identical over 7 bases. The CDR3 runs to 15 residues. J was trimmed by 0 bases and V by 3 bases; bases with no gene match: 5. CDR1 is GTSNPN, CDR2 SVGIG, per germline (reference sequence). CDR3 sequence reads: CAWSMGGSSYNEQFF. DNA of the CDR3: TGTGCCTGGAGCATGGGCGGGAGCTCCTACAATGAGCAGTTCTTC.

The J gene is TRBJ2-3, the V gene TRBV28, with TRBD2 matching 7 bases. The ends lost 8 bases at V and 0 bases at J; junction bases unmatched: 5. This CDR3 comprises 14 residues. CDR1 MDHEN and CDR2 SYDVKM come from the germline V gene. The CDR3 DNA is TGTGCCAGCCAGCGGGATAAGAGCACAGATACGCAGTATTTT. Translation: CASQRDKSTDTQYF.

Worth noting for this clone: Other DNA sequences of this sample code for an identical CDR3. The chain carries TRBV30 and TRBJ2-7; the D call may be TRBD1 or TRBD2 (5 bases each). The CDR3 has 13 amino acids. Germline CDR1 GTSNPN, CDR2 SVGIG (reference sequence). Trimming stripped 3 bases from V and 0 bases from J, with 9 bases between. The CDR3 is CAWSPGSSYEQYF. The DNA of the CDR3 is TGTGCCTGGAGCCCAGGGAGCTCCTACGAGCAGTACTTC.

The chain couples TRBV7-8 to TRBJ2-1, with TRBD2 matching over 14 bases. Per the germline V gene, CDR1 is SGHVS and CDR2 is FQNEAQ. Unmatched junction bases numbered 11, after V lost 5 bases and J lost 5 bases. The CDR3 has 18 residues. CDR3 bases: TGTGCCAGCAGCAAGATCCCCCCGGGACTAGCGGGAGACAATGAGCAGTTCTTC. It yields the protein CASSKIPPGLAGDNEQFF.

The chain carries TRBV24-1 and TRBJ2-4; D ambiguous. V was shortened by 0 bases and J by 6 bases, with 17 bases between the two germline ends. The CDR3 contains 17 residues. The V gene's germline CDR1 is KGHDR and CDR2 SFDVKD. CDR3 nucleotides: TGTGCCACCAGTGATTTGAGGCTGCCCCTCACCAGAAACATTCAGTACTTC. The encoded protein is CATSDLRLPLTRNIQYF.

This clone is a singleton in its sample. The V gene is TRBV7-3, the J gene TRBJ2-7, with a weak D call TRBD1 (5 bases). V gave up 5 bases and J gave up 5 bases, with 13 bases separating them. CDR1 is SGHTA, CDR2 FQGTGA, per germline. The length of the CDR3 is 13 residues. The CDR3: CASSPQRGDEQYF. CDR3 nucleotide sequence: TGTGCCAGCAGCCCCCAAAGGGGTGACGAGCAGTACTTC.

V is TRBV28 and J is TRBJ1-4, with 7 bases that match TRBD1. The V gene's germline CDR1 is MDHEN and CDR2 SYDVKM. The CDR3 is 17 amino acids. V gave up 7 bases and J gave up 2 bases; unmatched junction bases: 13. The CDR3 here is CASTLSTGLATNEKLFF. The CDR3 DNA follows: TGTGCCAGCACCCTATCGACAGGGCTTGCGACTAATGAAAAACTGTTTTTT. The full variable domain, its missing parts supplied by reference TRBV28 and TRBJ1-4, is DVKVTQSSRYLVKRTGEKVFLECVQDMDHENMFWYRQDPGLGLRLIYFSYDVKMKEKGDIPEGYSVSREKKERFSLILESASTNQTSMYLCASTLSTGLATNEKLFFGSGTQLSVL.

The chain has TRBV2 and TRBJ2-7; unclear D gene. The CDR3 covers 18 residues. Per the germline V gene, CDR1 is SNHLY and CDR2 is FYNNEI. Trimming pared 1 base from V and 2 bases from J, leaving 21 bases between. The CDR3 DNA follows: TGTGCCAGCAGTGAAGGGGGTTGGTGGTCCCGGCAGGCCTACGAGCAGTACTTC. Translating it yields CASSEGGWWSRQAYEQYF.

The rearrangement joins TRBV3-1 (or the pseudogene TRBV3-2) to TRBJ2-1, with TRBD2 matching 13 bases. V was clipped by 4 bases and J by 2 bases; unmatched bases: 8. Germline CDR1 LGHDT, CDR2 YNNKEL (reference sequence). This CDR3 contains 18 residues. Written as DNA, the CDR3 is TGTGCCAGCAGCCTACACGGGACTAGCGGGGCGACCTACAATGAGCAGTTCTTC. It is translated as CASSLHGTSGATYNEQFF.

This chain connects TRBV18 to TRBJ2-7; D uncertain. The CDR3 is 15 residues long. Germline V gives CDR1 KGHSH, CDR2 LQKENI. V was cut by 3 bases and J by 1 base, with 13 bases left in between. The CDR3 spells CASSPRLNPSYEQYF. The CDR3 DNA reads as TGTGCCAGCTCACCCCGCCTAAACCCTTCCTACGAGCAGTACTTC.

The table lists this clone with a few counts. V usage is TRBV6-5 and J usage is TRBJ2-7, with D possibly matching TRBD1 (5 bases). CDR3 length equals 14 residues. Germline loops: CDR1 MNHEY, CDR2 SVGAGI. V lost 0 bases to trimming and J lost 2 bases, with 8 bases between them. The CDR3 bases are TGTGCCAGCAGTTACTCGAAGGGGACCTACGAGCAGTACTTC. The encoded protein is CASSYSKGTYEQYF.

The chain combines TRBV18 with TRBJ1-1; D is possibly TRBD1 (5 bases). The V gene's germline CDR1 is KGHSH and CDR2 LQKENI. V lost 2 bases, J lost 0 bases, and 10 bases lay in between. This CDR3 is built from 15 residues. CDR3 region: CASSPRRQLNTEAFF. The CDR3 DNA reads as TGTGCCAGCTCACCAAGGCGACAGTTGAACACTGAAGCTTTCTTT.

The chain carries TRBV2 and TRBJ1-5; D call uncertain. Germline assignment: CDR1 SNHLY and CDR2 FYNNEI. V lost 5 bases and J lost 2, with 7 bases in between. The CDR3 contains 13 residues. The CDR3 nucleotides are TGTGCCAGCAGTTGGACGGGCAATCAGCCCCAGCATTTT. Protein product: CASSWTGNQPQHF.

The chain couples TRBV12-3 or TRBV12-4 to TRBJ1-5, with D hard to call. The CDR3 loop spans 13 amino acids. Deletions cut 1 base from V and 6 bases from J, with 7 bases between. CDR3 residues: CASSLDQSQPQHF. CDR3 nucleotides: TGTGCCAGCAGTTTAGACCAAAGTCAGCCCCAGCATTTT.

This clone showed up just once. The chain has TRBV6-6 and TRBJ2-2; no reliable D call. The CDR3 loop spans 13 amino acids. Germline CDR1 is MNHNY and CDR2 is SVGAGI (reference sequence). V lost 5 bases to trimming and J lost 6 bases, with 10 bases between them. CDR3 protein: CASSDDSPGELFF. CDR3 nucleotides: TGTGCCAGCAGTGACGACTCACCCGGGGAGCTGTTTTTT.

The chain employs TRBV6-5 and TRBJ1-1, with D hard to call. Per the germline V gene, CDR1 is MNHEY and CDR2 is SVGAGI. This CDR3 is 14 amino acids long. The V and J ends lost 6 bases and 7 bases respectively, with 18 bases between them. The CDR3 sequence is CASRLQGRAGEAFF. Here the CDR3 DNA reads TGTGCCAGCAGATTACAAGGACGGGCGGGTGAAGCTTTCTTT.

The chain links TRBV20-1 to TRBJ2-1; D is uncertain. The germline CDR1 and CDR2 sequences are DFQATT and SNEGSKA (reference sequence). V lost 3 bases to trimming and J lost 8 bases, with 11 bases between them. CDR3 size: 12 residues. CDR3: CSASLVDHEQFF. CDR3 sequence (DNA): TGCAGTGCTAGTCTCGTCGATCATGAGCAGTTCTTC.

This clone was seen only a few times. The V and J genes are TRBV7-3 and TRBJ2-1; tentative D call: TRBD1 (6 bases). Trimming shortened V by 5 bases and J by 7 bases, and 9 bases separated the two germline ends. CDR3 size: 12 residues. CDR1 is SGHTA and CDR2 is FQGTGA in the germline V gene. The CDR3 region has the DNA TGTGCCAGCAGCCCTCAGGGGAATGAGCAGTTCTTC. Translated, it gives CASSPQGNEQFF.

The chain joins TRBV28 to TRBJ2-7; possibly TRBD2 for D (5 bases). The CDR3 length is 13 residues. The V end was cut by 5 bases, the J end by 2 bases, with 10 bases between. Germline CDR1 is MDHEN and CDR2 is SYDVKM. The DNA for the CDR3 is TGTGCCAGCAGTCCTCCCGGGGCCTACGAGCAGTACTTC. Its protein is CASSPPGAYEQYF. Using reference TRBV28 and TRBJ2-7 for the parts outside the CDR3, the full variable domain is DVKVTQSSRYLVKRTGEKVFLECVQDMDHENMFWYRQDPGLGLRLIYFSYDVKMKEKGDIPEGYSVSREKKERFSLILESASTNQTSMYLCASSPPGAYEQYFGPGTRLTVT.

The gene calls are TRBV19 and TRBJ1-6; TRBD1 agrees at 9 bases. Germline CDR1 and CDR2: LNHDA and SQIVND (reference sequence). V lost 7 bases, J lost 10 bases, and 11 bases stayed unmatched. The CDR3 runs to 15 residues. CDR3 coding DNA: TGTGCCAGTATGGACTCCGGGACAGGGTCCTCACCCCTCCACTTT. Protein product: CASMDSGTGSSPLHF.

This chain uses TRBV7-9 with TRBJ1-2; tentative D call: TRBD1 (5 bases). The CDR3 spans 12 residues. CDR1 is SEHNR, CDR2 FQNEAQ, per germline (reference sequence). Trimming left V 10 bases short and J 6 bases short, with 15 bases between. The CDR3 region has the DNA TGTGCCACCGCCAGGGAAGTCCATGGCTACACCTTC. Protein product: CATAREVHGYTF.

The rearrangement links TRBV5-1 to TRBJ1-3, with unresolved D. CDR3 length: 17 amino acids. Per the germline V gene, CDR1 is SGHRS and CDR2 is YFSETQ. With 1 base removed from V and 0 bases from J, the gap between germline ends came to 14 bases. The CDR3 nucleotides read TGCGCCAGCAGCTTGACTCGGGCAGCCTTCTCTGGAAACACCATATATTTT. As protein: CASSLTRAAFSGNTIYF.

This chain links TRBV10-3 with TRBJ2-5; D remains unclear. The V gene's germline CDR1 is ENHRY and CDR2 SYGVKD. The CDR3 has 12 residues. Trimming took off 0 bases at V and 5 bases at J, with 4 bases between the two ends. The CDR3 nucleotides read TGTGCCATCAGTGAGTCGGCGGAGACCCAGTACTTC. This gives the protein CAISESAETQYF.

The chain employs TRBV6-1 and TRBJ2-7; unclear D gene. Trimming removed 6 bases at V and 0 bases at J, with 6 bases between. This CDR3 contains 12 residues. Germline CDR1 reads MNHNS; CDR2 reads SASEGT. This chain's CDR3 is CASSQSSYEQYF. As DNA, the CDR3 is TGTGCCAGCAGCCAAAGCTCCTACGAGCAGTACTTC.

The CDR3 reads CASPRTGPAEQYF. DNA of the CDR3: TGTGCCAGCCCGAGGACAGGGCCCGCCGAGCAGTACTTC. V is TRBV12-1 and J is TRBJ2-7; TRBD1, the table's D call, was not compared with the DNA. TRBV12-1 is classified as a pseudogene. This CDR3 is built from 13 residues.

The rearrangement links TRBV7-2 to TRBJ2-5; D gene unclear. The V end lost 1 base, the J end lost 1 base, and 10 bases lay between the germline ends. The CDR3 consists of 15 residues. CDR1 and CDR2 (germline): SGHTA, FQGNSA. The CDR3 reads CASSLGAHFQETQYF. In nucleotides, the CDR3 is TGTGCCAGCAGCTTAGGAGCGCACTTCCAAGAGACCCAGTACTTC.

This rearrangement joins TRBV2 to TRBJ1-1; TRBD1 is a possible D gene (5 bases). The germline gives CDR1 SNHLY, CDR2 FYNNEI. This CDR3 comprises 14 residues. Trimming left V 4 bases short and J 4 bases short, with 13 bases between. The CDR3 is CASSVSGLSTEAFF. The CDR3 coding sequence is TGTGCCAGCAGTGTGTCAGGGCTGAGCACTGAAGCTTTCTTT.

The CDR3 DNA reads as TGTGCCAGCAGTTACTCGAGAATAGCACCGGTTTACGAGCAGTACTTC. Protein: CASSYSRIAPVYEQYF. V gene TRBV6-5 combines with J gene TRBJ2-7; the D is unclear. V was cut by 0 bases and J by 4 bases, with 16 bases left in between. Germline lookup yields CDR1 MNHEY and CDR2 SVGAGI. The CDR3 sequence is 16 residues long.

V usage is TRBV25-1 and J usage is TRBJ2-7; D gene unclear. The CDR3 length is 15 residues. Trimming shortened V by 2 bases and J by 2 bases, and 13 bases separated the two germline ends. Germline V gene sequence: CDR1 MGHDK, CDR2 SYGVNS. CDR3 nucleotides: TGTGCCAGCAGTGAAATTCCACCGGCCCCCTACGAGCAGTACTTC. This codes for CASSEIPPAPYEQYF.

The gene calls are TRBV29-1 and TRBJ2-1, with 9 bases fitting TRBD1. The V segment lost 4 bases and the J segment 5 bases; nucleotides outside the gene matches: 6. The CDR3 length is 14 residues. CDR1 SQVTM and CDR2 ANQGSEA come from the germline V gene. The chain's CDR3 is CSVAGTGSNNEQFF. For the CDR3, the DNA is TGCAGCGTTGCCGGGACAGGGTCGAACAATGAGCAGTTCTTC.

The chain joins TRBV14 to TRBJ2-1; perhaps TRBD2 as D (5 bases). The ends were cut back, 3 bases at V and 4 bases at J, with 7 bases in the middle. In germline, CDR1 is SGHDN, CDR2 FVKESK. The length of the CDR3 is 13 residues. The DNA of the CDR3 is TGTGCCAGCAGCCACGACTATTACAATGAGCAGTTCTTC. It translates to CASSHDYYNEQFF. The entire variable domain, with the rest obtained from reference TRBV14 and TRBJ2-1, is as follows: EAGVTQFPSHSVIEKGQTVTLRCDPISGHDNLYWYRRVMGKEIKFLLHFVKESKQDESGMPNNRFLAERTGGTYSTLKVQPAELEDSGVYFCASSHDYYNEQFFGPGTRLTVL.

The rearrangement uses TRBV5-1 and TRBJ2-2, with D possibly TRBD2 on 7 matching bases. The CDR3 loop spans 16 amino acids. Trimming stripped 3 bases from V and 6 bases from J, with 18 bases between. Germline CDR1 SGHRS, CDR2 YFSETQ. CDR3 sequence reads: CASSSTRGGRSGELFF. For the CDR3, the DNA is TGCGCCAGCAGCTCAACGAGGGGGGGCCGATCCGGGGAGCTGTTTTTT.